Presented here are 21 T cell receptor beta chains from one specimen sequenced in a study of shared clonotypes between healthy human individuals. TCRdb keeps only in-frame clones here, not all; method: immunoSEQ multiplex PCR. The profile shows more than 2 million clones, roughly 95% of them singletons. The sequenced material came from naive CD4+ T cells sorted from blood. As for subset: CD45RA+ positively selected. The source is a man between 18 and 35 years old in good health.

The table lists this clone with a count of one. The chain joins TRBV19 to TRBJ2-7; TRBD1 matches 8 bases. Germline CDR1 LNHDA, CDR2 SQIVND (reference sequence). The CDR3 sequence is 15 residues long. The ends lost 7 bases at V and 2 bases at J; junction bases unmatched: 10. The CDR3 bases are TGTGCCAGTAAGCAGGGGCAGGGGGCCCCCTACGAGCAGTACTTC. This translates into CASKQGQGAPYEQYF.

This clone was seen just once. This chain joins TRBV7-2 and TRBJ2-7; 8 bases fit TRBD2. With 5 bases clipped from V and 0 bases from J, the junction kept 6 bases outside the gene matches. In germline, CDR1 is SGHTA, CDR2 FQGNSA. This CDR3 comprises 15 residues. The CDR3 nucleotides are TGTGCCAGCAGCGGGAGCGGGAGCAGCTCCTACGAGCAGTACTTC. The encoded protein is CASSGSGSSSYEQYF. Filled out from reference TRBV7-2 and TRBJ2-7, the complete variable domain reads GAGVSQSPSNKVTEKGKDVELRCDPISGHTALYWYRQSLGQGLEFLIYFQGNSAPDKSGLPSDRFSAERTGGSVSTLTIQRTQQEDSAVYLCASSGSGSSSYEQYFGPGTRLTVT.

The chain employs TRBV2 and TRBJ1-2; D remains ambiguous. V was clipped by 5 bases and J by 11 bases, with 18 bases between them. CDR1 SNHLY and CDR2 FYNNEI come from the germline V gene. The CDR3 spans 13 residues. The CDR3 sequence is CASSLSTGSRYTF. As DNA, the CDR3 is TGTGCCAGCAGTCTATCGACGGGAAGTCGGTACACCTTC.

The genes are TRBV30 and TRBJ2-7; TRBD2 is a possible D gene (7 bases). V lost 4 bases and J lost 0, with 13 bases in between. The CDR3 totals 14 residues. Germline V lookup: CDR1 GTSNPN, CDR2 SVGIG (reference sequence). The DNA of the CDR3 is TGTGCCTGGATCGGGGGGCTTAGCTCCTACGAGCAGTACTTC. This sequence encodes CAWIGGLSSYEQYF.

The rearrangement links TRBV6-5 to TRBJ2-2; D call uncertain. The CDR3 extends over 12 amino acids. Germline assignment: CDR1 MNHEY and CDR2 SVGAGI. Deletions cut 4 bases from V and 10 bases from J, with 10 bases between. The CDR3 bases are TGTGCCAGCAGTTCGATAGTGGAGGAGCTGTTTTTT. Translation gives CASSSIVEELFF.

The chain joins TRBV7-2 to TRBJ2-3; maybe TRBD2 (5 bases). The CDR3 runs to 13 residues. V gave up 5 bases and J gave up 2 bases, with 8 bases separating them. CDR1 is SGHTA and CDR2 is FQGNSA in the germline V gene. The CDR3 DNA reads as TGTGCCAGCAGCCCCGACTACACAGATACGCAGTATTTT. This gives the protein CASSPDYTDTQYF. Based on the CDR3 plus reference TRBV7-2 and TRBJ2-3, the full variable domain is GAGVSQSPSNKVTEKGKDVELRCDPISGHTALYWYRQSLGQGLEFLIYFQGNSAPDKSGLPSDRFSAERTGGSVSTLTIQRTQQEDSAVYLCASSPDYTDTQYFGPGTRLTVL.

This clone came up once. The V and J genes are TRBV2 and TRBJ2-7; tentatively, D is TRBD1 or TRBD2 (5 bases each). This CDR3 spans 11 amino acids. V lost 4 bases to trimming and J lost 9 bases, with 10 bases between them. Germline CDR1 is SNHLY and CDR2 is FYNNEI. The CDR3 region is CASSGDAGQYF. CDR3 sequence (DNA): TGTGCCAGCAGTGGGGACGCGGGGCAGTACTTC.

CDR3 bases: TGCAGCCTCGGCAGGGGGAGGGGATTTATTTCCTACGAGCAGTACTTC. Its translation is CSLGRGRGFISYEQYF. The V gene is TRBV29-1, the J gene TRBJ2-7; D possibly matches TRBD1 or TRBD2 (7 bases each). CDR1 and CDR2 from the germline V gene are SQVTM and ANQGSEA. Trimming took 8 bases from V and 1 from J, leaving 24 bases between them. The CDR3 length is 16 residues.

This chain joins TRBV4-3 and TRBJ2-3, with 10 bases identical to TRBD2. Losses at the gene ends were 0 bases for V and 9 bases for J; bases not matched to a gene: 12. The CDR3 is 17 residues long. CDR1 is LGHNA and CDR2 is YSLEER in the germline V gene. CDR3 bases: TGCGCCAGCAGCCAAGACGTGAGCGGGAGGGCTTCAGGAACGCAGTATTTT. As protein: CASSQDVSGRASGTQYF.

J is TRBJ1-3 and V is TRBV7-9; D is ambiguous. The CDR3 is 13 residues long. CDR1 and CDR2 (germline): SEHNR, FQNEAQ (reference sequence). V dropped 5 bases and J dropped 5 bases, with 10 bases sitting between them. CDR3 sequence reads: CASSLTDRNTIYF. In nucleotides, the CDR3 is TGTGCCAGCAGCCTAACAGACCGAAACACCATATATTTT. The entire variable domain, with the rest obtained from reference TRBV7-9 and TRBJ1-3, is as follows: DTGVSQNPRHKITKRGQNVTFRCDPISEHNRLYWYRQTLGQGPEFLTYFQNEAQLEKSRLLSDRFSAERPKGSFSTLEIQRTEQGDSAMYLCASSLTDRNTIYFGEGSWLTVV.

The rearrangement joins TRBV5-3 to TRBJ1-5; possibly TRBD1 for D (5 bases). TRBV5-3 is an ORF, and what it does is uncertain. Between the trimmed V and J ends, which lost 5 bases and 5 bases, there was a span of 20 bases. The length of the CDR3 is 16 residues. DNA for the CDR3: TGTGCCAGAAGACGGGGGACCGCGGCTCAATATCAGCCCCAGCATTTT. This translates into CARRRGTAAQYQPQHF.

The chain combines TRBV5-1 with TRBJ2-2, with 8 positions matching TRBD2. Per germline, CDR1 SGHRS and CDR2 YFSETQ. The CDR3 consists of 16 residues. V shed 4 bases and J 2 bases; nucleotides not matched to a gene: 7. The CDR3 region is CASSPSGGINTGELFF. For the CDR3, the DNA is TGCGCCAGCAGCCCCAGCGGGGGAATAAACACCGGGGAGCTGTTTTTT.

This chain connects TRBV4-3 to TRBJ1-4; D perhaps matches TRBD1 (6 bases). Germline V gene data show CDR1 as LGHNA and CDR2 as YSLEER. This CDR3 comprises 15 residues. Trimming removed 0 bases from V and 7 bases from J, with 12 bases in between. CDR3 amino acids: CASSQEVGGSEKLFF. DNA for the CDR3: TGCGCCAGCAGCCAAGAAGTAGGGGGTAGTGAAAAACTGTTTTTT.

CDR3: CASSGLPGQGSGGYTF. The CDR3 DNA reads as TGTGCCAGCAGCGGACTTCCGGGACAGGGAAGCGGTGGCTACACCTTC. This chain connects TRBV9 to TRBJ1-2; 9 bases fit TRBD1. The junction had 13 bases not matched to a gene; V was cut back by 3 bases and J by 7 bases. CDR1 is SGDLS, CDR2 YYNGEE, per germline. The CDR3 loop spans 16 amino acids.

CDR3 sequence: CATPSRGNYGYTF. CDR3 bases: TGTGCCACCCCCAGTCGGGGCAACTATGGCTACACCTTC. This chain joins TRBV28 and TRBJ1-2, with D possibly matching TRBD1 (5 bases). The length of the CDR3 is 13 residues. The V end was cut by 10 bases, the J end by 2 bases, with 14 bases between. The germline CDR1 and CDR2 sequences are MDHEN and SYDVKM.

This sequence joins TRBV15 and TRBJ1-2; the D gene is possibly TRBD1 (6 bases). V lost 2 bases and J 2 bases, leaving 9 bases between the germline ends. CDR3 length equals 14 residues. CDR1 and CDR2 from the germline V gene are LNHNV and YYDKDF (reference sequence). The CDR3 nucleotides read TGTGCCACCAGCAGACAGACAGGAAACTATGGCTACACCTTC. Protein: CATSRQTGNYGYTF.

The gene calls are TRBV2 and TRBJ2-1; 10 bases line up with TRBD2. V lost 5 bases, J lost 4 bases, and 5 bases stayed unmatched. This CDR3 is built from 15 residues. Germline values: CDR1 SNHLY, CDR2 FYNNEI. The CDR3 loop reads CASSLGLAAYNEQFF. The CDR3 nucleotides read TGTGCCAGCAGTTTAGGACTAGCGGCTTACAATGAGCAGTTCTTC.

This clone was found once. This rearrangement joins TRBV4-1 to TRBJ1-2; no firm D call. The CDR3 length is 14 residues. Germline assignment: CDR1 MGHRA and CDR2 YSYEKL. Trimming stripped 0 bases from V and 5 bases from J, with 10 bases between. CDR3 residues: CASSQEQSLYGYTF. CDR3 DNA: TGCGCCAGCAGCCAAGAACAGAGCCTATATGGCTACACCTTC.

With regard to this clone: The sample carries other DNA sequences with the same CDR3. The chain couples TRBV5-1 to TRBJ2-1, with 12 bases lining up with TRBD2. The CDR3 loop spans 16 amino acids. Germline V gives CDR1 SGHRS, CDR2 YFSETQ. V lost 0 bases to trimming and J lost 4 bases; unmatched junction nucleotides: 2. The CDR3 sequence is CASSLVTSGGYNEQFF. For the CDR3, the DNA is TGCGCCAGCAGCTTGGTGACTAGCGGGGGATACAATGAGCAGTTCTTC.

The rearrangement joins TRBV9 to TRBJ2-1; 7 bases are shared with TRBD1. The junction had 8 bases not matched to a gene; V was cut back by 4 bases and J by 7 bases. Germline lookup yields CDR1 SGDLS and CDR2 YYNGEE. This CDR3 is built from 14 residues. CDR3 in amino acids: CASSIDRAGNEQFF. In DNA form, the CDR3 reads TGTGCCAGCAGCATCGACAGGGCTGGGAATGAGCAGTTCTTC.

The chain employs TRBV18 and TRBJ1-2, with a tentative D call TRBD1 (5 bases). The V end lost 2 bases, the J end lost 4 bases, and 14 bases lay between the germline ends. The V gene's germline CDR1 is KGHSH and CDR2 LQKENI. This CDR3 contains 15 residues. This chain's CDR3 is CASSPSGRDSYGYTF. The CDR3 nucleotides are TGTGCCAGCTCACCATCTGGGAGGGACTCCTATGGCTACACCTTC.